These 32 T cell receptor beta chains originate from one sample sequenced in a study of blood T cell repertoires in COVID-19. TCRdb keeps only in-frame clones here, not all; method: immunoSEQ multiplex PCR. In the table there are 240,000 or so clones, 88% of which are singletons. Sequenced: peripheral blood. The receptors stem from a woman in her twenties or thirties with acute or convalescent COVID-19.

The chain combines TRBV10-3 with TRBJ1-4; 7 bases map to TRBD1. CDR1 ENHRY and CDR2 SYGVKD come from the germline V gene. The CDR3 runs 14 residues. J lost 7 bases, V lost 6 bases, and 8 bases had no gene match. The CDR3 here is CAISQTKGAEKLFF. DNA for the CDR3: TGTGCCATCAGCCAAACAAAGGGGGCTGAAAAACTGTTTTTT.

This clone was seen once. The V call is TRBV30, the J call TRBJ1-1, with TRBD1 identical over 7 bases. The CDR3 consists of 16 residues. J was trimmed by 1 base and V by 2 bases; bases with no gene match: 10. Germline V CDR1 and CDR2: GTSNPN, SVGIG (reference sequence). The CDR3 nucleotides are TGTGCCTGGAGTTCATGGGGGACAGCGACGAACACTGAAGCTTTCTTT. Protein: CAWSSWGTATNTEAFF. Drawing the rest from reference TRBV30 and TRBJ1-1, the complete variable domain is SQTIHQWPATLVQPVGSPLSLECTVEGTSNPNLYWYRQAAGRGLQLLFYSVGIGQISSEVPQNLSASRPQDRQFILSSKKLLLSDSGFYLCAWSSWGTATNTEAFFGQGTRLTVV.

The J gene is TRBJ2-3, the V gene TRBV19, with 8 bases aligning to TRBD1. The CDR3 consists of 18 residues. The ends lost 5 bases at V and 0 bases at J; junction bases unmatched: 13. Germline V gives CDR1 LNHDA, CDR2 SQIVND (reference sequence). CDR3 in amino acids: CASSPRIGQGRSTDTQYF. CDR3 coding DNA: TGTGCCAGTAGTCCAAGAATCGGACAGGGCCGTAGCACAGATACGCAGTATTTT. The full variable domain, rest sourced from reference TRBV19 and TRBJ2-3, is DGGITQSPKYLFRKEGQNVTLSCEQNLNHDAMYWYRQDPGQGLRLIYYSQIVNDFQKGDIAEGYSVSREKKESFPLTVTSAQKNPTAFYLCASSPRIGQGRSTDTQYFGPGTRLTVL.

The chain carries TRBV5-1 and TRBJ1-1; D not resolved. CDR1 is SGHRS and CDR2 is YFSETQ in the germline V gene. CDR3 length: 17 residues. V dropped 0 bases and J dropped 0 bases, with 15 bases sitting between them. Written as DNA, the CDR3 is TGCGCCAGCAGCTTGGGACTGGGTGGCCAGCTGAACACTGAAGCTTTCTTT. Translating it yields CASSLGLGGQLNTEAFF.

This sequence joins TRBV4-2 and TRBJ1-5, with D maybe TRBD1 (6 bases). Germline assignment: CDR1 LGHNA and CDR2 YNFKEQ. The CDR3 extends over 15 amino acids. V lost 2 bases, J lost 5 bases, and 13 bases lay in between. CDR3 coding DNA: TGTGCCAGCAGCCAACTGTCAGGGGTTCATCAGCCCCAGCATTTT. This gives the protein CASSQLSGVHQPQHF.

This clone turned up a few times. The rearrangement joins TRBV11-2 to TRBJ1-3; TRBD1 matches 8 bases. In germline, CDR1 is SGHAT, CDR2 FQNNGV. With 5 bases clipped from V and 3 bases from J, the junction kept 6 bases outside the gene matches. The CDR3 length is 15 residues. In DNA, the CDR3 is TGTGCCAGCAGCCCCAGCAGGGGGCTTGGAAACACCATATATTTT. This sequence encodes CASSPSRGLGNTIYF.

J is TRBJ2-5 and V is TRBV7-9; 10 bases match TRBD1. The CDR3 contains 14 residues. With 3 bases clipped from V and 5 bases from J, the junction kept 3 bases outside the gene matches. Germline CDR1 and CDR2: SEHNR and FQNEAQ (reference sequence). In DNA form, the CDR3 reads TGTGCCAGCAGCTTCGACAGGGGGCGGGAGACCCAGTACTTC. It is translated as CASSFDRGRETQYF. Full variable domain (missing parts from reference TRBV7-9 and TRBJ2-5): DTGVSQNPRHKITKRGQNVTFRCDPISEHNRLYWYRQTLGQGPEFLTYFQNEAQLEKSRLLSDRFSAERPKGSFSTLEIQRTEQGDSAMYLCASSFDRGRETQYFGPGTRLLVL.

The genes are TRBV3-1 (or the pseudogene TRBV3-2) and TRBJ1-3; maybe TRBD1 (6 bases). V shed 8 bases and J shed 4 bases, with 15 bases lying between them. The CDR3 loop spans 14 amino acids. Per the germline V gene, CDR1 is LGHDT and CDR2 is YNNKEL (reference sequence). CDR3 sequence (DNA): TGTGCCAGCCAGCGGGGGGCTTGGGGAAACACCATATATTTT. Protein: CASQRGAWGNTIYF.

This clone was detected a few times. The rearrangement links TRBV6-4 to TRBJ2-2, with 8 bases matching TRBD2. This CDR3 has 16 residues. V lost 4 bases to trimming and J lost 0 bases; unmatched junction nucleotides: 4. Germline-derived CDR1 and CDR2 are MRHNA and SNTAGT. CDR3 bases: TGTGCCAGCAGTGCTAGCGGGCCAACGAACACCGGGGAGCTGTTTTTT. This codes for CASSASGPTNTGELFF.

The rearrangement uses TRBV19 and TRBJ1-4; 8 positions agree with TRBD1. The junction had 6 bases not matched to a gene; V was cut back by 4 bases and J by 8 bases. The germline V gene encodes CDR1 LNHDA and CDR2 SQIVND (reference sequence). This CDR3 has 14 residues. The CDR3 reads CASSTQGAREKLFF. CDR3 in DNA: TGTGCCAGTAGTACCCAGGGGGCAAGGGAAAAACTGTTTTTT.

The chain joins TRBV24-1 to TRBJ2-1; 15 bases map to TRBD2. Germline CDR1 and CDR2: KGHDR and SFDVKD. CDR3 size: 16 residues. Germline trimming cut 3 bases from V and 8 bases from J; bases unmatched to any gene: 4. This chain's CDR3 is CATSDKGTSGRYEQFF. CDR3 DNA sequence: TGTGCCACCAGTGATAAAGGGACTAGCGGGAGGTATGAGCAGTTCTTC.

The chain is built from TRBV5-1 and TRBJ1-4, with a tentative D call TRBD1 (5 bases). CDR3 size: 14 residues. From germline, CDR1 is SGHRS and CDR2 YFSETQ. Trimming stripped 6 bases from V and 4 bases from J, with 13 bases between. CDR3 in DNA: TGCGCCAGCACCTCGCCGGGGGGTAATGAAAAACTGTTTTTT. This translates into CASTSPGGNEKLFF.

The chain couples TRBV2 to TRBJ1-5; 10 nucleotides align to TRBD1. J lost 6 bases, V lost 7 bases, and 9 bases had no gene match. The germline V gene has CDR1 SNHLY and CDR2 FYNNEI. This CDR3 region has 15 residues. In DNA form, the CDR3 reads TGTGCCAGCACCTCCGGGACAGGGGATTTTCAGCCCCAGCATTTT. Translated: CASTSGTGDFQPQHF.

The chain recombines TRBV24-1 with TRBJ2-2; 10 bases line up with TRBD2. The CDR3 covers 16 residues. The J segment lost 7 bases and the V segment lost 4 bases, leaving 8 bases of the junction unmatched. Germline loops: CDR1 KGHDR, CDR2 SFDVKD. The CDR3 protein is CATSDLAGVPDGELFF. For the CDR3, the DNA is TGTGCCACCAGTGACCTAGCGGGAGTACCAGACGGGGAGCTGTTTTTT.

DNA for the CDR3: TGTGCCTGGCGTACAGTGAACACTGAAGCTTTCTTT. Its translation is CAWRTVNTEAFF. J is TRBJ1-1 and V is TRBV30; no firm D call. Germline values: CDR1 GTSNPN, CDR2 SVGIG (reference sequence). This CDR3 has 12 residues. V was cut by 5 bases and J by 0 bases, with 7 bases left in between.

The CDR3 nucleotides are TGCGCCAGCAGCCCGGGACAGCAAAAAAACATTCAGTACTTC. This sequence encodes CASSPGQQKNIQYF. The gene calls are TRBV5-1 and TRBJ2-4, with 7 bases matching TRBD1. Germline V gene data show CDR1 as SGHRS and CDR2 as YFSETQ. The V segment lost 4 bases and the J segment 4 bases; nucleotides outside the gene matches: 5. There are 14 residues in the CDR3. Drawing the rest from reference TRBV5-1 and TRBJ2-4, the complete variable domain is KAGVTQTPRYLIKTRGQQVTLSCSPISGHRSVSWYQQTPGQGLQFLFEYFSETQRNKGNFPGRFSGRQFSNSRSEMNVSTLELGDSALYLCASSPGQQKNIQYFGAGTRLSVL.

This clone was seen a handful of times. V usage is TRBV3-1 (or the pseudogene TRBV3-2) and J usage is TRBJ1-6, with unresolved D. The germline V gene has CDR1 LGHDT and CDR2 YNNKEL (reference sequence). The CDR3 spans 13 residues. Between the trimmed V and J ends, which lost 1 base and 7 bases, there was a span of 5 bases. The CDR3 protein is CASSQGGNSPLHF. CDR3 coding DNA: TGTGCCAGCAGCCAAGGCGGGAATTCACCCCTCCACTTT.

A single count supports this clone. This chain links TRBV11-3 with TRBJ2-1; 12 positions match TRBD2. This CDR3 region has 16 residues. J was trimmed by 7 bases and V by 6 bases; bases with no gene match: 10. Germline V gives CDR1 SGHNT, CDR2 YENEEA. CDR3 region: CASSALAGGPFNEQFF. The CDR3 nucleotides read TGTGCCAGCAGTGCCCTAGCGGGAGGGCCATTTAATGAGCAGTTCTTC.

This clone was detected a few times. The rearrangement uses TRBV12-3 or TRBV12-4 and TRBJ2-3, with 10 bases matching TRBD2. There are 12 residues in the CDR3. The V gene end was trimmed by 5 bases and the J gene end by 14 bases; junction bases not matched to a gene: 7. The CDR3 protein is CASSPLAGDTYF. The CDR3 region has the DNA TGTGCCAGCAGTCCCCTAGCGGGAGATACGTATTTT.

The gene calls are TRBV6-5 and TRBJ2-7, with TRBD2 matching over 9 bases. This CDR3 has 15 residues. V shed 0 bases and J 5 bases; nucleotides not matched to a gene: 5. The germline gives CDR1 MNHEY, CDR2 SVGAGI. The CDR3 loop is CASSYSGGRAHEQYF. CDR3 DNA: TGTGCCAGCAGTTACTCTGGCGGGAGGGCACACGAGCAGTACTTC.

V gene TRBV6-1 combines with J gene TRBJ1-4; 7 nucleotides match TRBD1. V lost 2 bases, J lost 4 bases, and 4 bases stayed unmatched. The CDR3 extends over 15 amino acids. Germline CDR1 is MNHNS and CDR2 is SASEGT. The CDR3 DNA is TGTGCCAGCAGTGAACAGACAGGGTTTAATGAAAAACTGTTTTTT. Encoded protein: CASSEQTGFNEKLFF.

The chain recombines TRBV19 with TRBJ2-3, with 10 bases lining up with TRBD2. With 6 bases clipped from V and 7 bases from J, the junction kept 4 bases outside the gene matches. This CDR3 has 13 amino acids. CDR1 and CDR2 from the germline V gene are LNHDA and SQIVND (reference sequence). Here the CDR3 reads CASRASGSNTQYF. For the CDR3, the DNA is TGTGCCAGTAGGGCTAGCGGGAGTAATACGCAGTATTTT. The whole variable domain, remainder taken from reference TRBV19 and TRBJ2-3, is DGGITQSPKYLFRKEGQNVTLSCEQNLNHDAMYWYRQDPGQGLRLIYYSQIVNDFQKGDIAEGYSVSREKKESFPLTVTSAQKNPTAFYLCASRASGSNTQYFGPGTRLTVL.

This clone has only one observation. This chain uses TRBV7-2 with TRBJ1-4; TRBD1 agrees at 10 bases. The CDR3 runs to 15 residues. V lost 4 bases to trimming and J lost 5 bases; unmatched junction nucleotides: 4. From germline, CDR1 is SGHTA and CDR2 FQGNSA. CDR3 DNA sequence: TGTGCCAGCAGCTCTCCGGGACAGGGGAATGAAAAACTGTTTTTT. Residues: CASSSPGQGNEKLFF.

The gene calls are TRBV5-8 and TRBJ2-3, with a weak D call TRBD2 (5 bases). The V and J ends lost 6 bases and 0 bases respectively, with 14 bases between them. This CDR3 is built from 15 residues. Germline V CDR1 and CDR2: SGHTS, YDEGEE. CDR3 sequence (DNA): TGTGCCAGCACCTACCTCCGGGGAAGCACAGATACGCAGTATTTT. This translates into CASTYLRGSTDTQYF.

This sequence joins TRBV6-2 or TRBV6-3 and TRBJ2-1, with 7 nucleotides matching TRBD2. CDR1 is MNHEY, CDR2 SVGEGT, per germline. V lost 2 bases and J lost 4; bases outside the gene matches: 5. The CDR3 totals 15 residues. CDR3 DNA sequence: TGTGCCAGCAGTTACGATCCAGCGGGGTACAATGAGCAGTTCTTC. Translated, it gives CASSYDPAGYNEQFF.

V is TRBV18 and J is TRBJ1-5; 8 bases map to TRBD1. The ends lost 2 bases at V and 4 bases at J; junction bases unmatched: 4. The CDR3 spans 15 residues. Germline assignment: CDR1 KGHSH and CDR2 LQKENI. This chain's CDR3 is CASSPDRGYNQPQHF. CDR3 sequence (DNA): TGTGCCAGCTCACCAGACAGGGGCTATAATCAGCCCCAGCATTTT.

The V call is TRBV29-1, the J call TRBJ2-1, with 11 bases matching TRBD2. In germline, CDR1 is SQVTM, CDR2 ANQGSEA. Unmatched junction bases numbered 3, after V lost 6 bases and J lost 2 bases. CDR3 size: 14 residues. CDR3 in DNA: TGCAGCGTAGTAGCGGGGGGGACCTACAATGAGCAGTTCTTC. This gives the protein CSVVAGGTYNEQFF.

V usage is TRBV3-1 (or the pseudogene TRBV3-2) and J usage is TRBJ2-1; 14 nucleotides line up with TRBD2. The V gene end was trimmed by 6 bases and the J gene end by 4 bases; junction bases not matched to a gene: 2. The CDR3 totals 15 residues. Germline V lookup: CDR1 LGHDT, CDR2 YNNKEL (reference sequence). The CDR3 sequence is CASRGTSGRYNEQFF. The CDR3 bases are TGTGCCAGCAGGGGGACTAGCGGGAGATACAATGAGCAGTTCTTC.

V gene TRBV5-4 combines with J gene TRBJ2-2, with a weak D call TRBD2 (7 bases). V was shortened by 6 bases and J by 7 bases, with 19 bases between the two germline ends. Germline V gene data show CDR1 as SGHNT and CDR2 as YYREEE (reference sequence). The CDR3 has 15 residues. The CDR3 coding sequence is TGTGCCAGCACCCCGGGGGGCAGTCGTTACGGGGAGCTGTTTTTT. It yields the protein CASTPGGSRYGELFF.

This clone was detected ten times or more. Other DNA sequences of this sample code for an identical CDR3. This chain uses TRBV10-3 with TRBJ1-2, with a tentative D call TRBD1 (6 bases). Trimming took off 5 bases at V and 8 bases at J, with 15 bases between the two ends. The CDR3 has 13 residues. Germline V gene data show CDR1 as ENHRY and CDR2 as SYGVKD. The CDR3 loop reads CAISRGGAGGYTF. As DNA, the CDR3 is TGTGCCATCAGTAGGGGGGGCGCTGGGGGCTACACCTTC.

V and J are TRBV19 and TRBJ1-2, with D possibly TRBD1 on 5 matching bases. This CDR3 region has 12 residues. V gave up 7 bases and J gave up 5 bases, with 11 bases separating them. Germline-derived CDR1 and CDR2 are LNHDA and SQIVND (reference sequence). Here the CDR3 reads CASTDSPYGYTF. The CDR3 DNA sequence: TGTGCCAGTACTGACAGCCCTTATGGCTACACCTTC. Based on the CDR3 plus reference TRBV19 and TRBJ1-2, the full variable domain is DGGITQSPKYLFRKEGQNVTLSCEQNLNHDAMYWYRQDPGQGLRLIYYSQIVNDFQKGDIAEGYSVSREKKESFPLTVTSAQKNPTAFYLCASTDSPYGYTFGSGTRLTVV.

This chain connects TRBV19 to TRBJ2-7, with 13 bases matching TRBD2. The CDR3 is 18 residues long. The germline gives CDR1 LNHDA, CDR2 SQIVND (reference sequence). V dropped 1 base and J dropped 4; count of bases not matched to a gene: 10. The CDR3 reads CASSIARTSGSRPYEQYF. The CDR3 DNA reads as TGTGCCAGTAGTATAGCCCGGACTAGCGGGAGCAGACCGTACGAGCAGTACTTC.